The rows below give T cell receptor beta chains drawn from one sample of a study of blood T cell repertoires in COVID-19. Measured with immunoSEQ multiplex PCR; TCRdb has only the in-frame clones, and not every one. In the table there are approximately 180,000 clones, roughly nine tenths of which are singletons. Sequenced: PBMCs or T cells enriched from blood (not recorded which). The receptors derive from a woman in her thirties or forties with acute COVID-19. Both conserved end residues are part of each CDR3. The D gene is left open where the match is weak. Rows give clone size only sometimes, using once, few, many, or a class for an expanded clone.

clone_size,j_call,d_call,v_call,cdr3_aa,cdr3_nt
-,TRBJ1-2,-,TRBV6-4,CASSEAAYGYTF,TGTGCCAGCAGCGAGGCAGCTTATGGCTACACCTTC
few,TRBJ2-3,-,TRBV5-4,CASSLYTDTQYF,TGTGCCAGCAGCTTGTACACAGATACGCAGTATTTT
-,TRBJ2-3,-,TRBV19,CASNQRVTDTQYF,TGTGCCAGTAACCAGCGGGTCACAGATACGCAGTATTTT
-,TRBJ2-1,TRBD1,TRBV12-5,CASGLGQGAGPNEQFF,TGTGCTAGTGGTTTAGGACAGGGGGCGGGACCCAATGAGCAGTTCTTC
-,TRBJ2-1,TRBD2,TRBV11-2,CASSSLAGHNEQFF,TGTGCCAGCAGCTCTCTAGCGGGGCACAATGAGCAGTTCTTC
-,TRBJ2-1,-,TRBV3-1/TRBV3-2,CASSQDSSDYFNEQFF,TGTGCCAGCAGCCAAGATTCGAGCGACTATTTCAATGAGCAGTTCTTC
-,TRBJ1-2,TRBD1,TRBV11-2,CASSPQTGASDGYTF,TGTGCCAGCAGCCCGCAGACAGGGGCTTCGGATGGCTACACCTTC
-,TRBJ2-1,-,TRBV6-5,CASSWRVVEQFF,TGTGCCAGCAGCTGGAGGGTCGTTGAGCAGTTCTTC
-,TRBJ2-6,TRBD1,TRBV10-3,CAISELGQGLSGANVLTF,TGTGCCATCAGTGAGCTGGGACAGGGCCTCTCTGGGGCCAACGTCCTGACTTTC
-,TRBJ1-4,TRBD1,TRBV14,CASSQDLGQGKEKLFF,TGTGCCAGCAGCCAAGATCTCGGACAGGGGAAAGAAAAACTGTTTTTT
-,TRBJ2-5,-,TRBV25-1,CASSEVFGPQETQYF,TGTGCCAGCAGTGAAGTCTTTGGCCCTCAAGAGACCCAGTACTTC
-,TRBJ2-7,-,TRBV7-8,CASSLRERYEQYF,TGTGCCAGCAGCTTACGGGAAAGGTACGAGCAGTACTTC
-,TRBJ1-4,-,TRBV5-1,CASSLGGTNEKLFF,TGCGCCAGCAGCTTGGGGGGCACCAATGAAAAACTGTTTTTT
-,TRBJ2-3,-,TRBV5-5,CASSLADILTTDTQYF,TGTGCCAGCAGCTTGGCCGACATCCTCACCACAGATACGCAGTATTTT
few,TRBJ2-3,TRBD2,TRBV3-1/TRBV3-2,CASSQTTLAGGRSTDTQYF,TGTGCCAGCAGCCAAACAACGCTAGCGGGGGGTCGAAGCACAGATACGCAGTATTTT
-,TRBJ1-4,-,TRBV15,CATSNERNEKLFF,TGTGCCACCAGCAACGAGCGTAATGAAAAACTGTTTTTT
-,TRBJ2-1,TRBD2,TRBV5-4,CASSRTSGGPDNEQFF,TGTGCCAGCAGTCGGACTAGCGGGGGGCCGGACAATGAGCAGTTCTTC